This T cell receptor beta chain was documented in a study of OX40 agonist ivuxolimab in advanced cancers. Study-level information: The patients received agonistic anti-OX40 (CD134) antibody ivuxolimab. Patients were infused with ivuxolimab every 2 weeks at 0.01 to 10 mg/kg. With a range of about 20 to 79, age averaged approximately 60 years, and around 80% were male.

V gave up 5 bases and J gave up 2 bases, with 9 bases separating them. The germline CDR1 and CDR2 sequences are SEHNR and FQNEAQ (reference sequence). CDR3 length: 13 amino acids. TCRdb's table, derived via immunoSEQ multiplex PCR, lists solely in-frame clones and lacks some. The sample lists about 14,000 clones, more than 85% seen once, with roughly two thirds in the top ten. On this clone: Its matching antigen is unknown.

Study findings and constraints: Expanded clones belonging to CD8+ T cells outnumbered, on average, those of CD4+.

This receptor was taken from an adult with an advanced solid tumor such as melanoma, head and neck, liver or kidney cancer. The chain links TRBV7-9 to TRBJ2-5; D gene ambiguous. Material: CD4+ or CD8+ T cells sorted from blood, obtained in a trial of the OX40 agonist ivuxolimab. The CDR3 is CASSPEIQETQYF. CDR3 nucleotide sequence: TGTGCCAGCAGCCCCGAAATTCAAGAGACCCAGTACTTC.